Sequencing of this T cell receptor (beta chain) was carried out in a study of response to subunit inactivated influenza vaccine. Worth noting for this clonotype: The antigen is undetermined.

MiXCR, applied by TCRdb to the RT-PCR reads, yields one record per CDR3 protein. The sample yields 450,000 to 700,000 distinct CDR3 sequences, around 15% seen once. The germline V gene encodes CDR1 SGHTA and CDR2 FQGNSA. The CDR3 covers 14 residues. Deletions cut 5 bases from V and 0 bases from J, with 11 bases between. Notes on the study in general: There was a suggestion from the authors that each seasonal influenza vaccination recruits few new T cells.

The chain uses TRBV7-2 and TRBJ2-7; D is unresolved. This receptor was obtained from a man aged 45-65 years who received an inactivated influenza vaccine. The specimen was PBMCs from blood, collected 11 to 12 days after vaccination. This CDR3 reads CASSPRVSSYEQYF. CDR3 bases: TGTGCCAGCAGCCCCCGGGTGAGCTCCTACGAGCAGTACTTC. Drawing the rest from reference TRBV7-2 and TRBJ2-7, the complete variable domain is GAGVSQSPSNKVTEKGKDVELRCDPISGHTALYWYRQSLGQGLEFLIYFQGNSAPDKSGLPSDRFSAERTGGSVSTLTIQRTQQEDSAVYLCASSPRVSSYEQYFGPGTRLTVT.